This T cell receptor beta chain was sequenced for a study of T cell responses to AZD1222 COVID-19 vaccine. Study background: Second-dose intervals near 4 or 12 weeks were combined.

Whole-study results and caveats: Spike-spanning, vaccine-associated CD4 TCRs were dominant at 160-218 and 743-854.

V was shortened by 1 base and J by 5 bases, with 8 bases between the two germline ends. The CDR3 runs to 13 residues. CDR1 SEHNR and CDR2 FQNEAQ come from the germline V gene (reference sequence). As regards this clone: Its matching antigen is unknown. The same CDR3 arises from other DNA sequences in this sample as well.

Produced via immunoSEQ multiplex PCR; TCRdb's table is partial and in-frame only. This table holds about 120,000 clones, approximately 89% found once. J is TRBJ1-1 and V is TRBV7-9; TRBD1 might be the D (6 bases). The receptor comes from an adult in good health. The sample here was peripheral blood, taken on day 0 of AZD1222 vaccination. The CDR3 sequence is CASSLVQGTEAFF. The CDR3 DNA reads TGTGCCAGCAGCTTAGTTCAGGGGACTGAAGCTTTCTTT.